Listed here are 12 T cell receptor beta chains from one sample, sequenced in a study of Ad26.COV2.S vaccination and SARS-CoV-2 variants. The repertoire was sequenced with immunoSEQ multiplex PCR; TCRdb's copy has only in-frame clones and lacks some. The data hold some 270,000 clones, with around 90% observed a single time. This sample's treatment: some 20 received Ad26.COV2.S at low or high dose, single or two shots; several received placebo; per-sample allocation not given. On day 63 after the first injection, vaccine and placebo recipients gave samples. The sample was peripheral blood, taken in a trial of Ad26.COV2.S vaccine versus placebo. The receptors stem from a person between 18 and 65 years old who received the Ad26.COV2.S COVID-19 vaccine or a placebo.

In its sample, this clone was seen once. The chain recombines TRBV6-5 with TRBJ1-1; D is uncertain. V was clipped by 5 bases and J by 4 bases, with 11 bases between them. CDR3 length equals 13 residues. In germline, CDR1 is MNHEY, CDR2 SVGAGI. The CDR3 sequence: CASSLRVGTEAFF. The CDR3 DNA reads TGTGCCAGCAGTCTTAGGGTGGGCACTGAAGCTTTCTTT.

The chain employs TRBV6-2 or TRBV6-3 and TRBJ2-5, with D possibly being TRBD2 (6 bases). Germline V lookup: CDR1 MNHEY, CDR2 SVGEGT. This CDR3 spans 16 amino acids. V lost 2 bases, J lost 5 bases, and 18 bases lay in between. DNA of the CDR3: TGTGCCAGCAGTTACGGCGGGGCAGGGCTTGGGGAGACCCAGTACTTC. Translation gives CASSYGGAGLGETQYF.

The CDR3 nucleotides read TGTGCCAGCAGTCAGGGAAAGGAAAAACTGTTTTTT. It specifies CASSQGKEKLFF. The chain joins TRBV27 to TRBJ1-4; D is possibly TRBD1 (5 bases). This CDR3 is built from 12 residues. The V end was cut by 5 bases, the J end by 8 bases, with 9 bases between. Germline lookup yields CDR1 MNHEY and CDR2 SMNVEV (reference sequence).

The chain couples TRBV5-1 to TRBJ2-1; D gene unclear. Germline CDR1 is SGHRS and CDR2 is YFSETQ. This CDR3 contains 11 residues. V was cut by 6 bases and J by 7 bases, with 8 bases left in between. The chain's CDR3 is CASTRRNEQFF. CDR3 sequence (DNA): TGCGCCAGCACCCGGCGGAATGAGCAGTTCTTC.

The rearrangement links TRBV3-1 (or the pseudogene TRBV3-2) to TRBJ1-5; the match to TRBD1 covers 7 bases. The V gene's germline CDR1 is LGHDT and CDR2 YNNKEL (reference sequence). This CDR3 has 15 residues. With 1 base clipped from V and 5 bases from J, the junction kept 5 bases outside the gene matches. CDR3 nucleotides: TGTGCCAGCAGCCAAGCGTCCAGGGGGTATCAGCCCCAGCATTTT. Its translation: CASSQASRGYQPQHF.

The chain has TRBV30 and TRBJ1-4; possible D gene TRBD1, 5 bases. Germline V gene sequence: CDR1 GTSNPN, CDR2 SVGIG (reference sequence). V lost 5 bases and J 4 bases, leaving 14 bases between the germline ends. This CDR3 is built from 14 residues. CDR3 bases: TGTGCCTGGGAAGCGGGGACGGGTAATGAAAAACTGTTTTTT. Its protein product is CAWEAGTGNEKLFF.

The genes are TRBV11-2 and TRBJ1-6; no reliable D call. V lost 4 bases to trimming and J lost 10 bases, with 14 bases between them. From germline, CDR1 is SGHAT and CDR2 FQNNGV. The CDR3 runs 14 residues. The CDR3 DNA follows: TGTGCCAGCAGCTCCCGACCAATGAACTCACCCCTCCACTTT. Translating gives CASSSRPMNSPLHF.

This clone was seen only once. The chain is built from TRBV4-1 and TRBJ1-2; D call uncertain. Germline CDR1 and CDR2: MGHRA and YSYEKL. The CDR3 is 14 amino acids. V was trimmed by 4 bases and J by 2 bases, leaving 11 bases between them. CDR3 residues: CASSRSTENYGYTF. As DNA, the CDR3 is TGCGCCAGCAGCCGTTCGACGGAGAACTATGGCTACACCTTC.

This clone has a single count. The rearrangement uses TRBV6-1 and TRBJ1-4, with no clear D. CDR1 and CDR2 from the germline V gene are MNHNS and SASEGT. This CDR3 spans 13 amino acids. V dropped 2 bases and J dropped 11 bases, with 12 bases sitting between them. CDR3 amino acids: CASSEWAPTKLFF. CDR3 in DNA: TGTGCCAGCAGTGAATGGGCCCCGACGAAACTGTTTTTT.

The chain uses TRBV13 and TRBJ2-7; a weak D match, TRBD1 (5 bases). The germline V and J ends were trimmed by 7 bases and 5 bases, with 21 bases remaining between them. Germline values: CDR1 PRHDT, CDR2 FYEKMQ (reference sequence). The CDR3 consists of 15 residues. Here the CDR3 reads CASTQSTTGSDEQYF. The CDR3 coding sequence is TGTGCCAGCACCCAATCTACTACAGGTTCTGACGAGCAGTACTTC.

This clone was observed a few times. The rearrangement uses TRBV29-1 and TRBJ1-2; no reliable D call. The ends were cut back, 5 bases at V and 4 bases at J, with 17 bases in the middle. The V gene's germline CDR1 is SQVTM and CDR2 ANQGSEA. The CDR3 covers 14 residues. CDR3 coding DNA: TGCAGCGTTCATCGGTCAGCCGGACCCTATGGCTACACCTTC. Amino acids: CSVHRSAGPYGYTF.

The J gene is TRBJ1-4, the V gene TRBV19; 7 bases fit TRBD1. The CDR3 sequence is 14 residues long. In germline, CDR1 is LNHDA, CDR2 SQIVND (reference sequence). V shed 3 bases, J shed 4 bases, and the junction held 2 bases outside the gene matches. The CDR3 sequence: CASSITGVNEKLFF. As DNA, the CDR3 is TGTGCCAGTAGTATTACAGGGGTTAATGAAAAACTGTTTTTT.